The entry below describes one TCR beta chain. The data are from a study of blood T cell repertoires in COVID-19. Across the study: Samples representing acute and convalescent COVID-19 were sourced from the United States, Italy and Spain.

Measured with immunoSEQ multiplex PCR; TCRdb has only the in-frame clones, and not every one. The data show 55,000 to 70,000 clones, roughly 80% seen once. Germline CDR1 SGHTA, CDR2 FQGNSA. Trimming at V came to 3 bases and at J to 5 bases, leaving 9 bases not matched to a gene. The CDR3 spans 15 residues. The chain recombines TRBV7-2 with TRBJ1-2; 7 bases are shared with TRBD1. The sample taken for sequencing was peripheral blood. The receptor was derived from a woman in her fifties or sixties with acute or convalescent COVID-19. The CDR3 DNA reads as TGTGCCAGCAGCTTTGAGGGGGCGTCGATATATGGCTACACCTTC. Protein: CASSFEGASIYGYTF.